One T cell receptor (beta chain) is described in this entry. This clonotype was counted many times. Its cognate antigen has yet to be identified. Base qualities are not recorded, but no much larger clone differs from it by a single base. Library creation used multiplex PCR. Reads for this sample came from an Illumina HiSeq 4000. CDR3 regions were amplified by Arm-PCR with iRepertoire HTBI primers to construct TCR beta libraries. Gel purification was performed on PCR products prior to sequencing. As for the original processing: Gene usage analysis of CDR3 amino acid clonotypes relied on the 60 to 65 TRBV and 15 or so TRBJ segments identified across samples. COPE and FqMerger were used to merge filtered high-quality paired reads into contigs. Contigs were aligned with BLAST to IMGT TRBV, TRBD and TRBJ reference genes, and CDR3 was defined per IMGT. Highly expanded clones were defined as clonotypes with a frequency above 0.1%. Shannon entropy was used to measure repertoire diversity, and the Gini coefficient was used to measure V-J evenness. Public clonotypes were defined as clonotypes shared by more than one individual. In TCRdb, the public reads were trimmed at Q25 with fastp and aligned with MiXCR, with productive beta chains retained. Rows merge per CDR3 protein into single entries with the most common DNA and genes. The V and J calls shown here were made by TCRdb, not taken from the authors' results. The sample data list approximately 540,000 distinct CDR3 sequences, and 12% of these were observed just once. The ten biggest clones cover roughly 8.9% of the sample.

The time point label, read with the paper, signifies: newly diagnosed GD, antithyroid drugs for less than 3 months. For both TCR sequencing and RNA sequencing, RNA was extracted from PBMCs using TRIzol. The diagnosis of Graves' disease was made according to American Thyroid Association guidelines. Patients were recruited from an endocrinology department in Xi'an, China. Each patient gave 7.5 to 10 milliliters of peripheral blood, collected in an EDTA anticoagulant tube. PBMCs were isolated by Ficoll Paque Plus density gradient separation without further T cell sorting. An Agilent 2100 Bioanalyzer and agarose gel were used to assess RNA quality, and a NanoDrop 2000 was used to measure RNA concentration. From the germline V gene, CDR1 is SNHLY and CDR2 is FYNNEI. Including the terminal cysteine and phenylalanine, the CDR3 comprises 16 residues. The CDR3 DNA has 48 bases and is translated from base 1. V drops 4 bases and J drops 4 bases, leaving 17 bases in between.

This sample was included in a study of regulatory T cells in long-lasting Graves disease (dated by TCRdb to the early 2020s). In terms of the full investigation: Antithyroid drugs had been taken for less than 3 months by newly diagnosed Graves' disease patients. Persistent Graves' disease patients were compared with newly diagnosed Graves' disease patients by peripheral blood TCR sequencing and RNA sequencing. A total of roughly 33 samples underwent TCR sequencing: roughly 13 from persistent and 20 from newly diagnosed Graves' disease patients. The study was registered as a clinical trial and conducted in China.

The paper's findings and limits, for the study overall: Peripheral blood alone was examined, since thyroid tissue, which constituted the primary lesion, could not be accessed. Preferential use of TRBV28, TRBJ1-2 and TRBJ2-5 was observed in persistent disease, whereas TRBV20-1 and TRBJ2-1 were favored in newly diagnosed disease. Only the TCR beta chain was sequenced and analyzed. As a limitation, the authors acknowledged that the small sample size may reduce accuracy. Persistent patients shared more public clonotypes among themselves (2,741) than newly diagnosed patients did (roughly 910). Compared with newly diagnosed patients, persistent Graves' disease patients had lower TCR Shannon entropy and fewer highly expanded clones, which suggests clonal expansion.

These sequences were also reported in another study, on T cells in Graves' hyperthyroidism and ophthalmopathy. From the second report: A patient counted as having stable Graves' hyperthyroidism if no progression to ophthalmopathy occurred over 18 months of follow-up. The hyperthyroidism patients were between 18 and 65 years old and newly diagnosed, with a disease duration of less than 2 months. Exclusion was applied to patients with uncontrolled infections, other autoimmune diseases, pregnancy or lactation. Diagnoses were based on clinical symptoms, serum thyroxine and TRAb, thyroid ultrasound and orbital computed tomography. The first round of RT-PCR for the TCR CDR3 was performed with the HTBI primer set and the Qiagen OneStep RT-PCR kit. Most expanded thyroid clonotypes (frequency above 0.001) were also detected in blood, a finding suggesting that blood repertoires may reflect thyroid immune responses. Ophthalmopathy was separated from stable hyperthyroidism by a 13 V-J signature model, with over 85% sensitivity and 81% to 82% specificity obtained in cross-validation and 80%/75% obtained in testing. In validation, the model predicted progression to ophthalmopathy with 65% to 71% sensitivity and about 73% specificity, a median of approximately 6.5 months before onset. A discovery cohort of approximately 100 patients, approximately 44 with Graves' ophthalmopathy and 55 to 60 with stable Graves' hyperthyroidism, was used to find distinguishing TCR V-J signatures. An independent validation cohort of under 20 hyperthyroidism patients and approximately 16 patients who later progressed to ophthalmopathy tested prospective prediction of ophthalmopathy. The 95 to 100 discovery patients were randomly split 7:3 into training and test sets. The study also compared thyroid tissue and blood T-cell repertoires from 6 or 7 Graves' hyperthyroidism patients. After sampling, hyperthyroidism patients received methimazole starting at 30 mg daily, and ophthalmopathy patients received high-dose intravenous methylprednisolone. Libraries were constructed in a second round of multiplex PCR, after which size selection and purification were carried out. Libraries were sequenced paired-end with 100 bp reads on an Illumina HiSeq2000. SOAPnuke was used to process the raw data, throwing out any read that contained adapters or uncalled bases, had a mean Phred below 15, or lacked an exact constant-primer or identifier match. COPE v1.2.5 was used to merge high-quality paired reads, and clonotypes were defined as unique nucleotide sequences. MiTCR v1.1 was used to align clonotypes to the IMGT TRBV, TRBD and TRBJ reference segments. The analysis was restricted to V-J combinations with a frequency above 0.0001, which together covered approximately 99% of the repertoires. The TCS score was defined as the ratio of F50 (clonal expansion) to E x V (chaos), calculated using BLOSUM62-based TCRdist between CDR3 peptides within each V-J. Welch's t-statistics and random forest reduced 500 to 550 V-J features to 10 to 15, which were used in a naive Bayes classifier (R e1071). Sample size was not statistically predetermined, and investigators were not blinded to group allocation. The paper describes TCR Vbeta CDR3 sequencing of 120 to 150 peripheral blood samples, made up of 43 ophthalmopathy patients, roughly 72 hyperthyroidism patients and 17 progressor patients.

This sample comprised peripheral blood mononuclear cells (PBMCs), obtained at new diagnosis, from a patient treated with antithyroid drugs. The V and J genes are TRBV2 and TRBJ2-1; D gene: possibly TRBD2, on 5 matching bases. The sequence came from a woman aged 30 to 39 with Graves disease. Donor details come from another sample of the same person, matched by shared clones. The CDR3 protein sequence reads: CASSGAGGPLYNEQFF. At the DNA level, the sequence is TGTGCCAGCAGTGGAGCTGGCGGGCCCCTTTACAATGAGCAGTTCTTC.